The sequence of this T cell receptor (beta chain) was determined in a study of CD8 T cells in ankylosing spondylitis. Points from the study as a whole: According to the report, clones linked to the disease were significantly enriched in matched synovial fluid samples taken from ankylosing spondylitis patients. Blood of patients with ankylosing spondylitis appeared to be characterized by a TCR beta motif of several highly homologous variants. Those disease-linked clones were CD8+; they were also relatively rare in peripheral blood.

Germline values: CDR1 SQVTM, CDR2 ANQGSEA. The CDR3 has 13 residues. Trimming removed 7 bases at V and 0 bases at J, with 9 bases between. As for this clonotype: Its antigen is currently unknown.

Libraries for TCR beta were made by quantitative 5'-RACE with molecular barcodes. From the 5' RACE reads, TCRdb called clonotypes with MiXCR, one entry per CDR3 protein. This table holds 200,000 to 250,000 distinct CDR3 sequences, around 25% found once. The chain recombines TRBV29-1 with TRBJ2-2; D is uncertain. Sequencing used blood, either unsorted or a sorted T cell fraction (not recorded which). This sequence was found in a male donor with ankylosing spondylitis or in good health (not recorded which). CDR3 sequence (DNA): TGCAGCGCCTCGTATACGAACACCGGGGAGCTGTTTTTT. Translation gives CSASYTNTGELFF.